This T cell receptor (beta chain) is drawn from a study of post-analysis software for immune sequencing data. Across the study: The disease courses covered relapsing-remitting, secondary progressive and progressive-relapsing multiple sclerosis. Study observations and caveats: When compared against controls, multiple sclerosis patients showed significantly lower normalized Chao1 diversity. The authors found that F measure strongly co-clustered same-batch samples. Relative to controls, patients had about 5 TRBV segments at higher frequency, with TRBV5-6, TRBV5-1 and TRBV20-1 among these.

V gave up 1 base and J gave up 5 bases, with 14 bases separating them. The CDR3 is 16 residues long. Germline V CDR1 and CDR2: SGHVS, FQNEAQ. This clonotype showed up just a few times. What it binds is unknown. The authors incorporated unique molecular identifiers into the TCR beta cDNA libraries. About half a million cDNA molecules were recovered from an input of 1 to 10 million T cells. TCRdb re-called the PCR reads with MiXCR, one entry per CDR3 protein. This table holds approximately 460,000 distinct CDR3 sequences, roughly 45% found once. The sequenced sample consisted of blood. The chain couples TRBV7-8 to TRBJ1-4, with a weak D call TRBD1 (5 bases). This receptor was obtained from a girl aged 10 to 17 with multiple sclerosis. The CDR3 is CASSLERQRRNEKLFF. DNA for the CDR3: TGTGCCAGCAGCTTAGAGCGACAGCGCCGGAATGAAAAACTGTTTTTT.